This TCR beta chain is drawn from a study of cytomegalovirus exposure and HLA in healthy donors. This clone was seen ten or more times. Its cognate antigen is unknown. Study results and caveats: In most subjects, TCR beta sequences reportedly gave accurate predictions of HLA-A and HLA-B alleles. Roughly even sequencing depth across donors was the assumption behind the presence/absence analyses.

Trimming pared 0 bases from V and 3 bases from J, leaving 12 bases between. Germline V gene lookup returns CDR1 MNHNS and CDR2 SASEGT. This CDR3 comprises 15 residues. The PCR employed 60 Vbeta primers together with 13 Jbeta primers. Generated by immunoSEQ multiplex PCR, the TCRdb table keeps only in-frame clones and is missing some. The sample has a few hundred thousand clones, roughly 75% seen once. The rearrangement joins TRBV6-1 to TRBJ2-7, with D perhaps TRBD1 (6 bases). This sequence originates from a woman aged 25 to 39 in good health and CMV-seronegative. Sample: PBMCs. CDR3 DNA: TGTGCCAGCAGTGAAGCCGGGACAATCAACTACGAGCAGTACTTC. Translation gives CASSEAGTINYEQYF.